This T cell receptor beta chain was recorded in a study of blood T cell repertoires in COVID-19. Study summary: Spain, Italy and the United States supplied samples that represented acute and convalescent COVID-19. Sample material is recorded as cDNA or gDNA derived from T cells, B-cell-depleted T cells, or PBMCs.

As processed by the authors: Nucleated cell counts were estimated from reference gene primer amplification. Only in-frame clones appear in the TCRdb table, and some are missing; sequencing was by immunoSEQ multiplex PCR. V and J calls and clone size follow that table, whereas D and trimming were derived from the DNA. Among just under 65,000 clones listed, more than 60% were seen once. This clone was observed a handful of times. The CDR3 is made up of 15 amino acids. Germline values: CDR1 SGHTA, CDR2 FQGNSA. The V and J ends lost 3 bases and 3 bases, in that order; junction bases with no gene match: 6.

The receptor was isolated from a human donor in a cohort sampled during active COVID-19. The chain joins TRBV7-2 to TRBJ1-2, with TRBD1 identical over 8 bases. Sequenced material: peripheral blood. CDR3 DNA sequence: TGTGCCAGCAGCTTTCCAGGACAGGGATACTATGGCTACACCTTC. It encodes CASSFPGQGYYGYTF.